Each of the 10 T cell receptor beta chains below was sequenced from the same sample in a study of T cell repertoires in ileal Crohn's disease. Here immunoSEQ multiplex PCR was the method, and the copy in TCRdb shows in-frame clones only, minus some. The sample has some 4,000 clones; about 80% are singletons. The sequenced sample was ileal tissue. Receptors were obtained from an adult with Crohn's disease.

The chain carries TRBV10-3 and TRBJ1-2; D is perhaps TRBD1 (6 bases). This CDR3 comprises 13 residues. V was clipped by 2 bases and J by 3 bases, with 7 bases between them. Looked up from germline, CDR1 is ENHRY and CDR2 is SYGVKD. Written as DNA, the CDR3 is TGTGCCATCAGTGAGAACAGGGACTATGGCTACACCTTC. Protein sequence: CAISENRDYGYTF.

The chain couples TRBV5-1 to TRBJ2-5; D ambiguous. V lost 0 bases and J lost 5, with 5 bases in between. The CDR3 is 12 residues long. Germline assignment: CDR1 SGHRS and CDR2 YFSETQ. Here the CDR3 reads CASSLGVETQYF. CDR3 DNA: TGCGCCAGCAGCTTGGGAGTGGAGACCCAGTACTTC.

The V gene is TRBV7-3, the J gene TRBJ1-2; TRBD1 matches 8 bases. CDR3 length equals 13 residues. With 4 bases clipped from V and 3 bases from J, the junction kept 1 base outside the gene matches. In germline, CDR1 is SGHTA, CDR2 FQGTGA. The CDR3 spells CASSSGQDYGYTF. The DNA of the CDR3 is TGTGCCAGCAGCTCGGGACAGGACTATGGCTACACCTTC.

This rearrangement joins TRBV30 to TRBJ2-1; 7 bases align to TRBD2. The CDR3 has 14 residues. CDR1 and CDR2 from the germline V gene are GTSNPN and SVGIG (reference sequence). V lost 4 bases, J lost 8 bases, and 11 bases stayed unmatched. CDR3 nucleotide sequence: TGTGCCTGGACCTGGTTGGTAGCGGGCGATGAGCAGTTCTTC. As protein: CAWTWLVAGDEQFF.

The chain's CDR3 is CASSPPGQGGNTIYF. CDR3 in DNA: TGTGCCAGCTCACCACCGGGACAGGGCGGAAACACCATATATTTT. The rearrangement links TRBV18 to TRBJ1-3, with TRBD1 identical over 9 bases. The CDR3 covers 15 residues. With 0 bases clipped from V and 4 bases from J, the junction kept 1 base outside the gene matches. Germline lookup yields CDR1 KGHSH and CDR2 LQKENI.

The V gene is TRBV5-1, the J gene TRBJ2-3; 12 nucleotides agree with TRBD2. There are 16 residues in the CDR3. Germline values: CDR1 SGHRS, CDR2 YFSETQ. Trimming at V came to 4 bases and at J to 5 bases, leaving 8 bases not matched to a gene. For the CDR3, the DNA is TGCGCCAGCAGCAGGACTAGCGGGGTGGGGGAAGATACGCAGTATTTT. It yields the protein CASSRTSGVGEDTQYF.

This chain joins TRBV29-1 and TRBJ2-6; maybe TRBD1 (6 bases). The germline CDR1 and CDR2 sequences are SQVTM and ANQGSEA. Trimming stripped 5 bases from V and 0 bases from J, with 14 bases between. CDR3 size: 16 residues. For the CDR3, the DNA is TGCAGCGTTCAGGCCAGGGGCGCCTCTGGGGCCAACGTCCTGACTTTC. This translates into CSVQARGASGANVLTF. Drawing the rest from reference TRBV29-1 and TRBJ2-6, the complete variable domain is SAVISQKPSRDICQRGTSLTIQCQVDSQVTMMFWYRQQPGQSLTLIATANQGSEATYESGFVIDKFPISRPNLTFSTLTVSNMSPEDSSIYLCSVQARGASGANVLTFGAGSRLTVL.

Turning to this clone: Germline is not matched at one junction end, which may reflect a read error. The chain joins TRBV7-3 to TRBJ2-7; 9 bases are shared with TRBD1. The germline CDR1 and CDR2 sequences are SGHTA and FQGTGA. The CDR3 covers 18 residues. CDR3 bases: TGTGCCTGCAGCCCGGCGGGACAGGGTGGTGTGGGGTCCTACGAGCAGTACTTC. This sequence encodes CACSPAGQGGVGSYEQYF.

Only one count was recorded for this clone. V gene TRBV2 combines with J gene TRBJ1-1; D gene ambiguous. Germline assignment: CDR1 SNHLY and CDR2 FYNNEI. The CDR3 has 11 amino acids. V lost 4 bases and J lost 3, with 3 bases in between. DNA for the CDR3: TGTGCCAGCAGTGTCTACACTGAAGCTTTCTTT. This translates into CASSVYTEAFF.

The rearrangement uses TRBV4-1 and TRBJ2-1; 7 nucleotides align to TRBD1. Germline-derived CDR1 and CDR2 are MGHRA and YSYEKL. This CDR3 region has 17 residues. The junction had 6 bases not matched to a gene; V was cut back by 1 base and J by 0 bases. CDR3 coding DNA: TGCGCCAGCAGCCAAGTAAGGGGGCTAAGCTCCTACAATGAGCAGTTCTTC. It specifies CASSQVRGLSSYNEQFF.